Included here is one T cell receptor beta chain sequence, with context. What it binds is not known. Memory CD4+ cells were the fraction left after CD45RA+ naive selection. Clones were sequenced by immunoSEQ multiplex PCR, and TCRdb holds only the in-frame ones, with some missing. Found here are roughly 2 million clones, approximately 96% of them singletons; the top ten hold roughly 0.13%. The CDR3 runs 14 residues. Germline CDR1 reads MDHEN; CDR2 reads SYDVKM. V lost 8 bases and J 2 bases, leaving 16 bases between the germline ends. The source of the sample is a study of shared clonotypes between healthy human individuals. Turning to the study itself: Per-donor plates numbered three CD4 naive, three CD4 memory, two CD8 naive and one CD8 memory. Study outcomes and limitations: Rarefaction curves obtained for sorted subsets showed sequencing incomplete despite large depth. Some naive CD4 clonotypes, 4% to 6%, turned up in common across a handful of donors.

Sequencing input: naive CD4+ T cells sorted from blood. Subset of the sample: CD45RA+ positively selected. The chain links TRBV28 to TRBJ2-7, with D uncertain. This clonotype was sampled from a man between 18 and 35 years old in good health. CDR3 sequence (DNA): TGTGCCAGCCAAACCCCCGAAGGAGCCTACGAGCAGTACTTC. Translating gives CASQTPEGAYEQYF. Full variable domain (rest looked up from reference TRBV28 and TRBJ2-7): DVKVTQSSRYLVKRTGEKVFLECVQDMDHENMFWYRQDPGLGLRLIYFSYDVKMKEKGDIPEGYSVSREKKERFSLILESASTNQTSMYLCASQTPEGAYEQYFGPGTRLTVT.